This entry lists 3 T cell receptor beta chains sequenced from one sample in a study of technical replicates of blood from a few donors. Sequencing was performed with immunoSEQ multiplex PCR; in TCRdb, only in-frame clones are kept and a portion is missing. This table holds more than 90,000 clones, 85% to 95% found once. Sequencing was done on a sample of T cells isolated from PBMCs. The receptors originated from a human donor in good health.

V and J are TRBV19 and TRBJ2-7, with 8 bases fitting TRBD1. The CDR3 totals 14 residues. V lost 4 bases to trimming and J lost 6 bases; unmatched junction nucleotides: 8. The V gene's germline CDR1 is LNHDA and CDR2 SQIVND (reference sequence). CDR3 residues: CASSTDRVISEQYF. The CDR3 DNA reads as TGTGCCAGTAGTACGGACAGGGTAATCTCCGAGCAGTACTTC.

This clone was counted a single time. The chain couples TRBV4-3 to TRBJ2-7; 9 nucleotides match TRBD2. In germline, CDR1 is LGHNA, CDR2 YSLEER. V gave up 0 bases and J gave up 4 bases; unmatched junction bases: 10. The CDR3 sequence is 17 residues long. Here the CDR3 reads CASSQELAGFAWYEQYF. In DNA, the CDR3 is TGCGCCAGCAGCCAAGAGCTAGCGGGATTCGCGTGGTACGAGCAGTACTTC.

This chain links TRBV2 with TRBJ2-7; the D gene is possibly TRBD1 (6 bases). From germline, CDR1 is SNHLY and CDR2 FYNNEI. V lost 6 bases, J lost 4 bases, and 10 bases lay in between. The CDR3 loop spans 12 amino acids. The CDR3 reads CASSYREYEQYF. The CDR3 nucleotides are TGTGCCAGCAGCTACAGGGAATACGAGCAGTACTTC.